This T cell receptor beta chain came from a study of CD8 T cells in Susac syndrome. The RNA input was roughly 0.45 to 1 ug, and it was reverse transcribed with random hexamers. TCRdb itself ran the immunoSEQ multiplex PCR reads through MiXCR, one entry per CDR3 protein. The sample has roughly 190,000 distinct CDR3 sequences; 80% to 95% are singletons. Sequenced input: CD4+ T cells from PBMCs. The sequence came from a human donor in good health.

For the CDR3, the DNA is TGTGCCAGCAGTTCCCTCGGGGCCGGGACAACTCACAATGAGCAGTTCTTC. It yields the protein CASSSLGAGTTHNEQFF. The chain couples TRBV6-5 to TRBJ2-1, with D possibly being TRBD1 (6 bases). Trimming cost V 4 bases and J 5 bases, with 21 bases left between them. The V gene's germline CDR1 is MNHEY and CDR2 SVGAGI. The CDR3 consists of 17 residues.